This T cell receptor beta chain was sequenced for a study of beta chain features in type 1 diabetes. CDR3 length: 14 residues. Germline loops: CDR1 SQVTM, CDR2 ANQGSEA. Unmatched junction bases numbered 7, after V lost 6 bases and J lost 1 base. The study, taken as a whole, reports: Patients showed naive, central memory and Treg TCRB repertoires that appeared more similar than those of healthy donors. Fewer insertions but more deletions were seen at VDJ junctions in type 1 diabetes patients. Using cDNA template may skew counts toward highly expressing activated cells.

With respect to this clone: Its antigen remains unidentified.

Expressed TCRB transcripts got sequenced, as all isolated RNA was reverse transcribed. Assay used: immunoSEQ multiplex PCR; TCRdb lists only in-frame clones, some missing. The sample includes roughly 330,000 clones, 9.5% to 11% of them seen just once. This chain uses TRBV29-1 with TRBJ2-5; 8 bases match TRBD1. The receptor was isolated from a woman in her twenties or thirties in good health. Sequenced sample: naive CD4+ T cells from blood. DNA of the CDR3: TGCAGCGTGGTGGGACAGGCCATCCAAGAGACCCAGTACTTC. Amino acids: CSVVGQAIQETQYF.